Listed below are T cell receptor beta chains from one sample, sequenced in a study of cytomegalovirus exposure and HLA in healthy donors. The repertoire was sequenced with immunoSEQ multiplex PCR; TCRdb's copy has only in-frame clones and lacks some. This table has about 130,000 clones, over 70% appearing once. The specimen was PBMCs. Receptor source: a woman aged 45-65 years in good health and CMV-seronegative. Each CDR3 is given without its conserved first and last residue. Each record gives: V gene, J gene, clone size, CDR3 protein. For some rows the clone size is stated as once, few or many, or as a class when expanded; others skip it.

V gene: TRBV18
J gene: TRBJ2-5
clone size: .
CDR3 protein: ASSGIAGVQETQY

V gene: TRBV4-3
J gene: TRBJ2-1
clone size: once
CDR3 protein: ASSLPFGGKQF

V gene: TRBV7-3
J gene: TRBJ2-6
clone size: .
CDR3 protein: ASSWDRAAGANVLT

V gene: TRBV28
J gene: TRBJ1-1
clone size: few
CDR3 protein: ASSFPYGGPDTEAF

V gene: TRBV7-2
J gene: TRBJ2-1
clone size: .
CDR3 protein: ASSLEGGTSGSIQF

V gene: TRBV28
J gene: TRBJ2-1
clone size: .
CDR3 protein: ASSLSASGGDNEQF

V gene: TRBV25-1
J gene: TRBJ2-2
clone size: .
CDR3 protein: ASLGWESAGELF

V gene: TRBV7-2
J gene: TRBJ2-5
clone size: .
CDR3 protein: ASSLTSGRARETQY

V gene: TRBV27
J gene: TRBJ2-3
clone size: .
CDR3 protein: ASRAEDGGGTDTQY

V gene: TRBV7-9
J gene: TRBJ1-5
clone size: .
CDR3 protein: SSGGGQPQH

V gene: TRBV28
J gene: TRBJ1-3
clone size: once
CDR3 protein: ASSLHTGTGGIRSGNTIY

V gene: TRBV5-1
J gene: TRBJ2-1
clone size: .
CDR3 protein: ASSLYRQGPYNEQF

V gene: TRBV7-9
J gene: TRBJ2-7
clone size: .
CDR3 protein: ASSPWDRAYEQY

V gene: TRBV28
J gene: TRBJ1-5
clone size: .
CDR3 protein: ASSLTQFSNQPQH

V gene: TRBV7-9
J gene: TRBJ2-1
clone size: once
CDR3 protein: ATGREGAYNEQF

V gene: TRBV30
J gene: TRBJ2-1
clone size: .
CDR3 protein: AWSVGAGGPRNEQF

V gene: TRBV6-6
J gene: TRBJ1-2
clone size: .
CDR3 protein: ASSYQLQGGGYT

V gene: TRBV5-1
J gene: TRBJ2-7
clone size: .
CDR3 protein: ASSSPGLAGSSVY

V gene: TRBV7-9
J gene: TRBJ2-1
clone size: few
CDR3 protein: SSSSFVGGELSYNEQF

V gene: TRBV27
J gene: TRBJ2-3
clone size: .
CDR3 protein: ASSILGRAPATDTQY

V gene: TRBV9
J gene: TRBJ2-1
clone size: .
CDR3 protein: ASSLGTSGLYNEQF

V gene: TRBV7-9
J gene: TRBJ2-7
clone size: few
CDR3 protein: ASSLVGSGFDEQY

V gene: TRBV9
J gene: TRBJ1-1
clone size: .
CDR3 protein: ASSVEGDTEAF

V gene: TRBV10-3
J gene: TRBJ2-1
clone size: once
CDR3 protein: AISKRGEQYNEQF

V gene: TRBV30
J gene: TRBJ2-3
clone size: .
CDR3 protein: AWGTGPDTQY

V gene: TRBV5-6
J gene: TRBJ2-1
clone size: .
CDR3 protein: ASSYRTSGINEQF

V gene: TRBV6-5
J gene: TRBJ1-2
clone size: .
CDR3 protein: ASSYGPPNYGYT

V gene: TRBV29-1
J gene: TRBJ2-1
clone size: few
CDR3 protein: SVGLADNEQF

V gene: TRBV9
J gene: .
clone size: .
CDR3 protein: ASSVVSGSNEQY

V gene: TRBV7-2
J gene: TRBJ2-7
clone size: .
CDR3 protein: ASRDTSGSYEQY

V gene: TRBV5-1
J gene: TRBJ1-3
clone size: few
CDR3 protein: ASRDSVGNSGNTIY

V gene: TRBV4-3
J gene: TRBJ1-3
clone size: .
CDR3 protein: ASSPTREGNTIY

V gene: TRBV7-9
J gene: TRBJ1-1
clone size: .
CDR3 protein: ASSLQGYTEAF

V gene: TRBV4-1
J gene: TRBJ1-1
clone size: .
CDR3 protein: ASSLLNSMNTEAF

V gene: TRBV13
J gene: TRBJ2-7
clone size: few
CDR3 protein: ASSLERSYEQY

V gene: TRBV20-1
J gene: TRBJ2-3
clone size: .
CDR3 protein: SARELI

V gene: TRBV19
J gene: TRBJ1-5
clone size: once
CDR3 protein: ASSISGQGDFPQH

V gene: TRBV5-1
J gene: TRBJ1-1
clone size: once
CDR3 protein: ASSLQGNTEAF

V gene: TRBV7-9
J gene: TRBJ2-4
clone size: few
CDR3 protein: ASSLMGEGQVKNIQY

V gene: TRBV27
J gene: TRBJ2-3
clone size: .
CDR3 protein: ASSSLQEDTQY

V gene: TRBV18
J gene: TRBJ1-6
clone size: few
CDR3 protein: ASSPGTGNSPLH

V gene: TRBV28
J gene: TRBJ2-7
clone size: .
CDR3 protein: ASSGAPGHRYEQY

V gene: TRBV4-1
J gene: TRBJ2-2
clone size: .
CDR3 protein: ASSQIAGKGTGELF

V gene: TRBV6-1
J gene: TRBJ2-3
clone size: few
CDR3 protein: ASSDRGTDTQY

V gene: TRBV9
J gene: TRBJ1-1
clone size: .
CDR3 protein: ASSEGSAGVAEAF

V gene: TRBV28
J gene: TRBJ2-4
clone size: once
CDR3 protein: ASSFHGAGAKNIQY

V gene: TRBV28
J gene: TRBJ2-5
clone size: once
CDR3 protein: ASSFRDQETQY

V gene: TRBV6-7
J gene: TRBJ2-1
clone size: .
CDR3 protein: ASSYSGQGAYNEQF

V gene: TRBV19
J gene: TRBJ2-7
clone size: .
CDR3 protein: ASSGTRGEQY

V gene: TRBV15
J gene: TRBJ1-1
clone size: .
CDR3 protein: ATSRDLPRTGNTEAF

V gene: TRBV7-6
J gene: TRBJ1-5
clone size: .
CDR3 protein: ASSAEQGGVNQPQH

V gene: TRBV11-2
J gene: TRBJ1-1
clone size: .
CDR3 protein: ASSLVRGVSTEAF

V gene: TRBV30
J gene: TRBJ1-3
clone size: .
CDR3 protein: AWSVPGFGNTIY

V gene: TRBV10-3
J gene: TRBJ1-1
clone size: few
CDR3 protein: AISESLGEAF

V gene: TRBV27
J gene: TRBJ1-5
clone size: few
CDR3 protein: ASSFMAGNWPQH

V gene: TRBV5-6
J gene: TRBJ1-5
clone size: once
CDR3 protein: ASSLGPPQSQPQH

V gene: TRBV6-5
J gene: TRBJ2-2
clone size: .
CDR3 protein: ASISGQLSAGELF

V gene: TRBV5-6
J gene: TRBJ1-2
clone size: .
CDR3 protein: ASSPGGGEYGYT

V gene: TRBV10-3
J gene: TRBJ2-7
clone size: .
CDR3 protein: ATVEEYEQY

V gene: TRBV28
J gene: TRBJ2-3
clone size: .
CDR3 protein: ASSSRITGVADTQY